These 16 T cell receptor beta chains came from one sample sequenced in a study of blood T cell repertoires in COVID-19. Clones were sequenced by immunoSEQ multiplex PCR, and TCRdb holds only the in-frame ones, with some missing. Of more than 200,000 clones in the sample, 85% to 90% were seen once. Source material: peripheral blood. All receptors derive from a woman in her forties or fifties with acute or convalescent COVID-19.

The V gene is TRBV3-1 (or the pseudogene TRBV3-2), the J gene TRBJ1-2; no clear D gene. Germline V gene data show CDR1 as LGHDT and CDR2 as YNNKEL (reference sequence). The CDR3 spans 17 residues. V was shortened by 0 bases and J by 1 base, with 15 bases between the two germline ends. CDR3 in DNA: TGTGCCAGCAGCCAAGATAAGGCAGACTGCGATAACTATGGCTACACCTTC. Residues: CASSQDKADCDNYGYTF.

The genes are TRBV24-1 and TRBJ2-1; 14 bases fit TRBD2. The CDR3 consists of 19 residues. The germline CDR1 and CDR2 sequences are KGHDR and SFDVKD. V lost 4 bases to trimming and J lost 1 base; unmatched junction nucleotides: 8. The CDR3 bases are TGTGCCACCAGTGACCCCGGACTAGCGGGGGGCAGGTCCTACAATGAGCAGTTCTTC. Protein: CATSDPGLAGGRSYNEQFF.

V is TRBV5-1 and J is TRBJ1-5; TRBD1 might be the D (5 bases). The V gene's germline CDR1 is SGHRS and CDR2 YFSETQ. The CDR3 length is 14 residues. V was pared by 4 bases and J by 3 bases, with 11 bases between. CDR3 bases: TGCGCCAGCAGCCCTGACAGTCCCAATCAGCCCCAGCATTTT. The encoded protein is CASSPDSPNQPQHF.

This clone was detected once. The chain employs TRBV30 and TRBJ2-7; TRBD2 matches 8 bases. This CDR3 region has 14 residues. In germline, CDR1 is GTSNPN, CDR2 SVGIG (reference sequence). The J segment lost 3 bases and the V segment lost 0 bases, leaving 4 bases of the junction unmatched. This CDR3 reads CAWSVLSGGYEQYF. CDR3 nucleotides: TGTGCCTGGAGTGTACTAAGCGGGGGCTACGAGCAGTACTTC. Combining the CDR3 with reference TRBV30 and TRBJ2-7 gives the whole variable domain SQTIHQWPATLVQPVGSPLSLECTVEGTSNPNLYWYRQAAGRGLQLLFYSVGIGQISSEVPQNLSASRPQDRQFILSSKKLLLSDSGFYLCAWSVLSGGYEQYFGPGTRLTVT.

The chain joins TRBV19 to TRBJ1-1; D is undetermined. V was pared by 4 bases and J by 0 bases, with 6 bases between. Germline loops: CDR1 LNHDA, CDR2 SQIVND (reference sequence). The CDR3 is made up of 13 amino acids. CDR3 in DNA: TGTGCCAGTAGTAACGGTATGAACACTGAAGCTTTCTTT. The encoded protein is CASSNGMNTEAFF.

The rearrangement links TRBV10-1 to TRBJ2-7; TRBD2 matches at 11 bases. The ends lost 0 bases at V and 2 bases at J; junction bases unmatched: 9. Germline V gives CDR1 WNHNN, CDR2 SYGVQD (reference sequence). This CDR3 has 18 amino acids. The CDR3 nucleotides read TGCGCCAGCAGTGAGTCGCCTCTAGGACTAGCGGGTACCTACGAGCAGTACTTC. Its translation: CASSESPLGLAGTYEQYF.

This clone was recorded many times. The chain uses TRBV27 and TRBJ1-6; D is ambiguous. Trimming removed 11 bases from V and 11 bases from J, with 7 bases in between. The CDR3 spans 9 residues. Germline lookup yields CDR1 MNHEY and CDR2 SMNVEV (reference sequence). The CDR3 DNA follows: TGTGCCCCCGGGGCACCCCTCCACTTT. Its translation: CAPGAPLHF.

The chain carries TRBV18 and TRBJ1-4, with D possibly TRBD1 on 6 matching bases. The CDR3 spans 15 residues. The V end lost 3 bases, the J end lost 7 bases, and 15 bases lay between the germline ends. CDR1 KGHSH and CDR2 LQKENI come from the germline V gene. CDR3 in DNA: TGTGCCAGCTCACCCCCAGGCCAGGGGCGTGAAAAACTGTTTTTT. Translation gives CASSPPGQGREKLFF.

The J gene is TRBJ1-1, the V gene TRBV7-8; a weak D match, TRBD1 (6 bases). The V and J ends lost 2 bases and 5 bases respectively, with 9 bases between them. Germline V lookup: CDR1 SGHVS, CDR2 FQNEAQ. The CDR3 covers 13 residues. CDR3 in DNA: TGTGCCAGCAGCTTACAAGGGGGAACTGAAGCTTTCTTT. Translating it yields CASSLQGGTEAFF.

The V gene is TRBV4-3, the J gene TRBJ1-4; D possibly corresponds to TRBD1 (6 bases). Germline V gives CDR1 LGHNA, CDR2 YSLEER. V lost 4 bases, J lost 4 bases, and 16 bases lay in between. The CDR3 spans 16 residues. CDR3 amino acids: CASSPGAVRGNEKLFF. CDR3 nucleotide sequence: TGCGCCAGCAGCCCTGGTGCGGTCAGGGGTAATGAAAAACTGTTTTTT.

The chain has TRBV6-6 and TRBJ1-4, with TRBD1 matching 9 bases. The germline V gene has CDR1 MNHNY and CDR2 SVGAGI (reference sequence). J lost 8 bases, V lost 5 bases, and 3 bases had no gene match. The CDR3 contains 13 residues. The CDR3 is CASSTGTGEKLFF. CDR3 DNA sequence: TGTGCCAGCAGTACTGGGACAGGGGAAAAACTGTTTTTT.

The chain recombines TRBV5-1 with TRBJ1-3; 11 bases agree with TRBD1. This CDR3 is built from 14 residues. Germline V gene lookup returns CDR1 SGHRS and CDR2 YFSETQ. V gave up 7 bases and J gave up 4 bases; unmatched junction bases: 4. The CDR3: CASGTGGSGNTIYF. CDR3 DNA sequence: TGCGCCAGCGGGACAGGGGGTTCCGGAAACACCATATATTTT.

The V call is TRBV10-3, the J call TRBJ1-4; no clear D. This CDR3 is built from 12 residues. CDR1 is ENHRY and CDR2 is SYGVKD in the germline V gene. V lost 2 bases to trimming and J lost 8 bases, with 6 bases between them. The CDR3 DNA sequence: TGTGCCATCAGTGAGGGACTCGAAAAACTGTTTTTT. It is translated as CAISEGLEKLFF.

The chain uses TRBV18 and TRBJ2-7, with 9 nucleotides matching TRBD2. Germline CDR1 reads KGHSH; CDR2 reads LQKENI. The ends lost 2 bases at V and 6 bases at J; junction bases unmatched: 11. This CDR3 comprises 16 residues. CDR3 residues: CASSPGLRTSVSEQYF. The CDR3 nucleotides read TGTGCCAGCTCACCAGGTCTTCGGACTAGCGTCTCCGAGCAGTACTTC.

The CDR3 loop reads CASSIAATGGNEQFF. The CDR3 DNA reads as TGTGCCAGTAGTATAGCTGCAACAGGGGGCAATGAGCAGTTCTTC. The chain recombines TRBV19 with TRBJ2-1; 8 bases align to TRBD1. This CDR3 region has 15 residues. V dropped 1 base and J dropped 6; count of bases not matched to a gene: 5. The germline CDR1 and CDR2 sequences are LNHDA and SQIVND (reference sequence). The full variable domain, completed using reference TRBV19 and TRBJ2-1, is DGGITQSPKYLFRKEGQNVTLSCEQNLNHDAMYWYRQDPGQGLRLIYYSQIVNDFQKGDIAEGYSVSREKKESFPLTVTSAQKNPTAFYLCASSIAATGGNEQFFGPGTRLTVL.

This chain uses TRBV7-9 with TRBJ1-2; TRBD1 is a possible D gene (6 bases). V gave up 7 bases and J gave up 4 bases, with 10 bases separating them. The CDR3 runs to 12 residues. CDR1 is SEHNR and CDR2 is FQNEAQ in the germline V gene (reference sequence). CDR3 sequence: CASNRDGYGYTF. The CDR3 bases are TGTGCCAGCAACAGGGATGGCTATGGCTACACCTTC.